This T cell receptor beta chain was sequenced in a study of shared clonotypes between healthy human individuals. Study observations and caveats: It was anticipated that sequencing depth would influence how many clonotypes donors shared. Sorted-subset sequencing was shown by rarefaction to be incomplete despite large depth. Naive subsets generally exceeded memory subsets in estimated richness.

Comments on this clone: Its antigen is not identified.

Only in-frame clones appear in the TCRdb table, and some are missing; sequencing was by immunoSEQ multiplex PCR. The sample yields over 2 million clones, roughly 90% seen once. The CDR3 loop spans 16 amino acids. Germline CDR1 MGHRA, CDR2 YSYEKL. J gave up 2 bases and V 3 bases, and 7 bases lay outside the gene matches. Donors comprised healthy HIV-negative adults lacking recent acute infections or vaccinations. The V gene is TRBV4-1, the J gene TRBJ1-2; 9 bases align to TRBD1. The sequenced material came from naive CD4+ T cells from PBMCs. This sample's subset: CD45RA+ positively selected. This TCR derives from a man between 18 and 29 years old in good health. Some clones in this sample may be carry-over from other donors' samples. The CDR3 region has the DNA TGCGCCAGCAGCCACCTGGGACAGGGTAAGAACTATGGCTACACCTTC. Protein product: CASSHLGQGKNYGYTF.